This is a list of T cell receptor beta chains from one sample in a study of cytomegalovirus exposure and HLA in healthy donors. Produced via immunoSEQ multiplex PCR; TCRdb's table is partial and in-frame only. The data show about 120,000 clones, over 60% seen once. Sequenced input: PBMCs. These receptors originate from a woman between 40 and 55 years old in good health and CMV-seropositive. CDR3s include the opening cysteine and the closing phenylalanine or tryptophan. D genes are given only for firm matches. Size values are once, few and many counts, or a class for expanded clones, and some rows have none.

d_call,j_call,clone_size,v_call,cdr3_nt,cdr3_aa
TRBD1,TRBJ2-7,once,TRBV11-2,TGTGCCAGCAGCTTAGTGCTACAGGGGTATGCCTCCTACGAGCAGTACTTC,CASSLVLQGYASYEQYF
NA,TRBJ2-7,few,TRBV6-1,TGTGCCAGCACCTGGGGCAAGGACTACGAGCAGTACTTC,CASTWGKDYEQYF
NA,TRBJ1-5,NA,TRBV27,TGTGCCAGCAGCTCCATAGGGGATCAGCCCCAGCATTTT,CASSSIGDQPQHF
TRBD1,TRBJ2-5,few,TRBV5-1,TGCGCCAGCAGCTTGGTTTCCGGGACAGGGGACCAAGAGACCCAGTACTTC,CASSLVSGTGDQETQYF
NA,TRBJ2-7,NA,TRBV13,TGTGCCAGCAGCTTATCAGGGGCCGGTACCTACGAGCAGTACTTC,CASSLSGAGTYEQYF
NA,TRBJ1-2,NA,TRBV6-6,TGTGCCAGCAGTTCCACCCTAGGACACGAGAGAGGTGGCTACACCTTC,CASSSTLGHERGGYTF
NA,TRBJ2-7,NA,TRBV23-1,TGCGCCAGCAGTCGGAAGGGGGGGAGCTACGAGCAGTACTTC,CASSRKGGSYEQYF
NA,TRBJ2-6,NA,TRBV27,TGTGCCAGCAGTTTATCTGCGGGCGGTGGGGCCAACGTCCTGACTTTC,CASSLSAGGGANVLTF
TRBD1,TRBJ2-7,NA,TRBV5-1,TGCGCCAGCAGCACACCACAGGGGTCCGAGCAGTACTTC,CASSTPQGSEQYF
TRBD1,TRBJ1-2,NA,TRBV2,TGTGCCAGCAGCCGACAGGGTGACATCTATGGCTACCCCTTC,CASSRQGDIYGYPF
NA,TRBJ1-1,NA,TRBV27,TGTGCCAGCGGCTCTGCCACTGAAGCTTTCTTT,CASGSATEAFF
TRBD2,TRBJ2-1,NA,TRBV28,TGTGCCAGCATCATGACTAGCGGGAGAACTTTCTCCTACAATGAGCAGTTCTTC,CASIMTSGRTFSYNEQFF
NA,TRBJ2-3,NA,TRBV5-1,TGCGCCAGCAGCTTGGCACTAGGCTCGGCAGATACGCAGTATTTT,CASSLALGSADTQYF
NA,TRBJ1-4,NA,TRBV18,TGTGCCAGCTCACGAACAGGGACACCCAATGAAAAACTGTTTTTT,CASSRTGTPNEKLFF
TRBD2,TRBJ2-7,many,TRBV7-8,TGTGCCAGCAGCCTTACCCCGACTAGCGGGAACTACGAGCAGTACTTC,CASSLTPTSGNYEQYF
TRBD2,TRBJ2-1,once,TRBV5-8,TGTGCCAGCAGACAGGGACTAGCGGGGGACAATGAGCAGTTCTTC,CASRQGLAGDNEQFF
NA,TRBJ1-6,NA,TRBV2,TGTGCCAGCAGTGAAGTCAGTTATAGTTTTGGACAGAGCAATAATTCACCCCTCCACTTT,CASSEVSYSFGQSNNSPLHF
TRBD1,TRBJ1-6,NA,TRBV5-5,TGTGCCAGCAGCTTGGAACAGGGGCATAATTCACCCCTCCACTTT,CASSLEQGHNSPLHF
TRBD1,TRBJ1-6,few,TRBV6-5,TGTGCCAGCAGTTACTCGGACAGGGGTGATAATTCACCCCTCCACTTT,CASSYSDRGDNSPLHF
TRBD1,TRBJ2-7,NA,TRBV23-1,TGCGCCAGCATCCACCGGGGACAGGGTTCCTACGAGCAGTACTTC,CASIHRGQGSYEQYF
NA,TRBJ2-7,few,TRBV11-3,TGTGCCAGCAGCTTAGAGAAGACAGGCGGAACCTACGAGCAGTACTTC,CASSLEKTGGTYEQYF
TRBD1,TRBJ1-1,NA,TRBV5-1,TGCGCCAGCAGCCGCAGCCGGGACAGGGTGAACACTGAAGCTTTCTTT,CASSRSRDRVNTEAFF
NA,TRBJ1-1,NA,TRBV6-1,TGTGCCAGCGAAGACGGCCGGGTGGCTGAAGCTTTCTTT,CASEDGRVAEAFF
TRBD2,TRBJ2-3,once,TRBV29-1,TGCAGCGTTGAAAAGGTAGCGGGAGTAAGGTCAGATACGCAGTATTTT,CSVEKVAGVRSDTQYF
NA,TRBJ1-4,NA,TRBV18,TGTGCCGCCCAAGGGGCAACTAATGAAAAACTGTTTTTT,CAAQGATNEKLFF
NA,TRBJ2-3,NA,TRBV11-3,TGTGCCAGCAGCCACCGGGAATACACAGATACGCAGTATTTT,CASSHREYTDTQYF
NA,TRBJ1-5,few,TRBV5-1,TGCGCCAGCAGCTTCGAGGAAGGCCAGCCCCAGCATTTT,CASSFEEGQPQHF
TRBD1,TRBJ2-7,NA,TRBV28,TGTGCCAGCAGTTTACGACCGACAGGGACCCCTACCTACGAGCAGTACTTC,CASSLRPTGTPTYEQYF
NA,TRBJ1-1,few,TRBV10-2,TGCGCCAGCAGTGAGGGAGGGAACACTGAAGCTTTCTTT,CASSEGGNTEAFF
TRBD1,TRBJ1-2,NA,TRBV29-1,TGCAGCGTCTACTCCCGGGACAGGCCTTCCCTCGGCTACACCTTC,CSVYSRDRPSLGYTF
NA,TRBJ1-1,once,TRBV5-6,TGTGCCAGCAGACCTACAGGGAACACTGAAGCTTTCTTT,CASRPTGNTEAFF
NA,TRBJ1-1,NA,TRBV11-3,TGTGCCAGCAGCTTAGGAGGACAGAGCGGTCGAACTGAAGCTTTCTTT,CASSLGGQSGRTEAFF
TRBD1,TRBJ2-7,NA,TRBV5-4,TGTGCCAGCAGTCAGGGGGCCTCCTACGAGCAGTACTTC,CASSQGASYEQYF
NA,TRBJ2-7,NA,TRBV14,TGTGCCAGCAGCCAAAGAGGACACAGCGAGCAGTACTTC,CASSQRGHSEQYF
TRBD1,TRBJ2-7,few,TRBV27,TGTGCCAGCGCTTCACAGGGGACCGGCGGATCCTACGAGCAGTACTTC,CASASQGTGGSYEQYF
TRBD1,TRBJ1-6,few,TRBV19,TGTGCCAGTAGTATTCTGGCAGGGGGCGGTAGGGTTTCACCCCTCCACTTT,CASSILAGGGRVSPLHF
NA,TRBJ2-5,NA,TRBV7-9,TGTGCCAGCAGCTTAGGAACGGGAACGGAGACCCAGTACTTC,CASSLGTGTETQYF
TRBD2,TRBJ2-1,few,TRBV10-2,TGCGCCAGCACCGACCGGCGGGGGGGCGTCAATGAGCAGTTCTTC,CASTDRRGGVNEQFF
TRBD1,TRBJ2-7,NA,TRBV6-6,TGTGCCAGCAGTTACTTATTGACAGGGGACGAGCAGTACTTC,CASSYLLTGDEQYF
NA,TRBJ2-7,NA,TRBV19,TGTGCCAGTAGTATAGAGCTTGCAGGGGCCTACGAGCAGTACTTC,CASSIELAGAYEQYF
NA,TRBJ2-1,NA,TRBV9,TGTGCCAGCAGCGTAGCTGGAGACCGCAGCTCCTACAATGAGCAGTTCTTC,CASSVAGDRSSYNEQFF
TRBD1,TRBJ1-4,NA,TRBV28,TGTGCCAGCAGTGGCCGAGGGACAGGGCCGAATGAAAAACTGTTTTTT,CASSGRGTGPNEKLFF
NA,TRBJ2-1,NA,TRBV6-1,TGTGCCAGCAGTAGCTCTAGCGGACCCACAGGGGAGCAGTTCTTC,CASSSSSGPTGEQFF
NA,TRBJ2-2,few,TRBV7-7,TGTGCTAGCAGCCCGGAGGGCGGGGTAAACACCGGGGAGCTGTTTTTT,CASSPEGGVNTGELFF
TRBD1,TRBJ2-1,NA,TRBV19,TGTGCCAGTAGAACTACCGGGACAGAGTACAATGCTGAGCAGTTCTTC,CASRTTGTEYNAEQFF
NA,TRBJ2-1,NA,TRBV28,TGTGCCAGCACAGGCAGGGCCGACTTTGACGAGCAGTTCTTC,CASTGRADFDEQFF
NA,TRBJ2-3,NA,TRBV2,TGTGCCAGCAGTGAAGCGGGACGGGGGACAGATACGCAGTATTTT,CASSEAGRGTDTQYF
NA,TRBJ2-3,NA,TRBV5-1,TGCGCCAGCAGCCTAAACCCAGATACGCAGTATTTT,CASSLNPDTQYF
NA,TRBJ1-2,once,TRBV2,TGTGCCAGCAGTACCACAGGGATCTATGGCTACACCTTC,CASSTTGIYGYTF
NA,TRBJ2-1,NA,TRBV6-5,TGTGCCAGCAGTGAGGGCAGTCACAATGAGCAGTTCTTC,CASSEGSHNEQFF